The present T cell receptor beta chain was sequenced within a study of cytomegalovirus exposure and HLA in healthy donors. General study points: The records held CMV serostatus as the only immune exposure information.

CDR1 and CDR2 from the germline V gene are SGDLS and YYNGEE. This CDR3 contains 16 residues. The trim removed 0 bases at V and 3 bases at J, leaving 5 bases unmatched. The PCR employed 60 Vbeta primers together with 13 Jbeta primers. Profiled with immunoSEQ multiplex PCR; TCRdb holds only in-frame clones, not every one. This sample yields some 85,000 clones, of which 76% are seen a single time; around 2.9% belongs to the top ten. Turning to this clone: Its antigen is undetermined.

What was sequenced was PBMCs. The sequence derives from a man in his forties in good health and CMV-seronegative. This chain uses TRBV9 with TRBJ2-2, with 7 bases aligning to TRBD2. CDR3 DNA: TGTGCCAGCAGCGTAGAACGGGAGGTTTACACCGGGGAGCTGTTTTTT. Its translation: CASSVEREVYTGELFF.